The rows below give T cell receptor beta chains drawn from one sample of a study of blood T cell repertoires in COVID-19. Profiling relied on immunoSEQ multiplex PCR, and the TCRdb table lists in-frame clones only, not all of them. Among 200,000 to 300,000 clones listed, almost 85% were seen once. Sequenced material: peripheral blood. The receptors were sampled from a man in his forties or fifties with acute or convalescent COVID-19. The CDR3 runs from the conserved cysteine through the conserved F or W. Each record gives: J gene, D gene, V gene, clone size, CDR3 DNA, CDR3 protein. A D gene is named only where the DNA matches it firmly. Clone sizes are given selectively: once, few, many, or a class where the clone is expanded.

J gene: TRBJ1-2
D gene: TRBD1
V gene: TRBV11-2
clone size: -
CDR3 DNA: TGTGCCAGCAGCTTAACACCAGGGGGACTGGGTGGCTACACCTTC
CDR3 protein: CASSLTPGGLGGYTF

J gene: TRBJ2-5
D gene: TRBD2
V gene: TRBV6-2/TRBV6-3
clone size: -
CDR3 DNA: TGTGCCAGCAGTTTAGGCCCGGGGGGGACCCAGTACTTC
CDR3 protein: CASSLGPGGTQYF

J gene: TRBJ2-2
D gene: -
V gene: TRBV6-1
clone size: -
CDR3 DNA: TGTGCCAGCAGTGACGGGTTGAACACCGGGGAGCTGTTTTTT
CDR3 protein: CASSDGLNTGELFF

J gene: TRBJ1-1
D gene: TRBD1
V gene: TRBV30
clone size: -
CDR3 DNA: TGTGCCTGGACACAAAACCGGGACAGGGTGAGGGTCACTGAAGCTTTCTTT
CDR3 protein: CAWTQNRDRVRVTEAFF

J gene: TRBJ1-6
D gene: TRBD1
V gene: TRBV9
clone size: -
CDR3 DNA: TGTGCCAGCAGCGGTGGGGGACAGAGTAATTCACCCCTCCACTTT
CDR3 protein: CASSGGGQSNSPLHF

J gene: TRBJ1-5
D gene: TRBD1
V gene: TRBV4-1
clone size: -
CDR3 DNA: TGCGCCAGCAGCCACGACAGGGAGACTAATCAGCCCCAGCATTTT
CDR3 protein: CASSHDRETNQPQHF

J gene: TRBJ2-3
D gene: TRBD1
V gene: TRBV5-1
clone size: -
CDR3 DNA: TGCGCCAGCAGCTTGAACAGGGGGCTAGATACGCAGTATTTT
CDR3 protein: CASSLNRGLDTQYF

J gene: TRBJ1-6
D gene: -
V gene: TRBV28
clone size: once
CDR3 DNA: TGTGCCAGCAGTTTACAGGGGCCGTTTAGCTCCTATAATTCACCCCTCCACTTT
CDR3 protein: CASSLQGPFSSYNSPLHF

J gene: TRBJ2-1
D gene: -
V gene: TRBV9
clone size: -
CDR3 DNA: TGTGCCAGCAGCGTAGAGGGCGGGACCACCTACAATGAGCAGTTCTTC
CDR3 protein: CASSVEGGTTYNEQFF

J gene: TRBJ2-1
D gene: TRBD2
V gene: TRBV3-1/TRBV3-2
clone size: -
CDR3 DNA: TGTGCCAGCAGCCAAGAGGAACGGGGGGGCTTCAATGAGCAGTTCTTC
CDR3 protein: CASSQEERGGFNEQFF

J gene: TRBJ2-1
D gene: TRBD2
V gene: TRBV9
clone size: -
CDR3 DNA: TGTGCCAGCAGCGTAGTGGCTAGCGGGAGGTACAATGAGCAGTTCTTC
CDR3 protein: CASSVVASGRYNEQFF

J gene: TRBJ2-7
D gene: TRBD1
V gene: TRBV24-1
clone size: few
CDR3 DNA: TGTGCCACCAGTGACCTGGACAGGGCAACGAACGAGCAGTACTTC
CDR3 protein: CATSDLDRATNEQYF

J gene: TRBJ2-7
D gene: -
V gene: TRBV7-9
clone size: -
CDR3 DNA: TGTGCCAGCAGCTTCTCCGGCTACGAGCAGTACTTC
CDR3 protein: CASSFSGYEQYF

J gene: TRBJ2-2
D gene: TRBD2
V gene: TRBV7-6
clone size: -
CDR3 DNA: TGTGCCAGCAGCTTTTTAACTAGCGGGAGCACCGGGGAGCTGTTTTTT
CDR3 protein: CASSFLTSGSTGELFF

J gene: TRBJ2-2
D gene: TRBD2
V gene: TRBV27
clone size: once
CDR3 DNA: TGTGCCAGCAGTTTATCGCGACTAGCGGGAGGCGCGAACACCGGGGAGCTGTTTTTT
CDR3 protein: CASSLSRLAGGANTGELFF

J gene: TRBJ2-7
D gene: TRBD1
V gene: TRBV5-8
clone size: -
CDR3 DNA: TGTGCCAGCAGCCCAGGCGTGAACCGGGACAGGATATGGTACGAGCAGTACTTC
CDR3 protein: CASSPGVNRDRIWYEQYF

J gene: TRBJ2-7
D gene: -
V gene: TRBV6-5
clone size: -
CDR3 DNA: TGTGCCAGCAGTTCCTGGAGGTACGAGCAGTACTTC
CDR3 protein: CASSSWRYEQYF

J gene: TRBJ1-1
D gene: -
V gene: TRBV19
clone size: -
CDR3 DNA: TGTGCCAGTATCGGGCGGGGGAACACTGAAGCTTTCTTT
CDR3 protein: CASIGRGNTEAFF

J gene: TRBJ2-1
D gene: -
V gene: TRBV7-9
clone size: -
CDR3 DNA: TGTGCCAGCAGCTCACTGGTCAATGAGCAGTTCTTC
CDR3 protein: CASSSLVNEQFF

J gene: TRBJ1-1
D gene: -
V gene: TRBV29-1
clone size: -
CDR3 DNA: TGCAGCGTTCCGGCAGGGGAAGCTTTCTTT
CDR3 protein: CSVPAGEAFF

J gene: TRBJ1-1
D gene: TRBD1
V gene: TRBV18
clone size: -
CDR3 DNA: TGTGCCAGCTCACCACCGACAGGGCTTCCGGACACTGAAGCTTTCTTT
CDR3 protein: CASSPPTGLPDTEAFF

J gene: TRBJ1-1
D gene: -
V gene: TRBV5-1
clone size: -
CDR3 DNA: TGCGCCAGCAGCTTGGGACAGGAGAACACTGAAGCTTTCTTT
CDR3 protein: CASSLGQENTEAFF

J gene: TRBJ2-5
D gene: TRBD1
V gene: TRBV7-3
clone size: -
CDR3 DNA: TGTGCCAGCAGCCCGGAACAGGGGGGAAGAGAGACCCAGTACTTC
CDR3 protein: CASSPEQGGRETQYF

J gene: TRBJ1-5
D gene: TRBD1
V gene: TRBV5-6
clone size: -
CDR3 DNA: TGTGCCAGCAGCCCCAGGGGGGTGGATCAGCCCCAGCATTTT
CDR3 protein: CASSPRGVDQPQHF

J gene: TRBJ1-3
D gene: -
V gene: TRBV18
clone size: once
CDR3 DNA: TGTGCCAGCTCACAAGGACAAGCTGGAAACACCATATATTTT
CDR3 protein: CASSQGQAGNTIYF

J gene: TRBJ2-5
D gene: -
V gene: TRBV2
clone size: -
CDR3 DNA: TGTGCCAGCAATCTAGTAGCACCCCAAGAGACCCAGTACTTC
CDR3 protein: CASNLVAPQETQYF

J gene: TRBJ1-4
D gene: TRBD1
V gene: TRBV12-5
clone size: -
CDR3 DNA: TGTGCTAGTGGTTTGGTACAGGGGGCCGGAGAAAAACTGTTTTTT
CDR3 protein: CASGLVQGAGEKLFF

J gene: TRBJ2-7
D gene: -
V gene: TRBV11-3
clone size: -
CDR3 DNA: TGTGCCAGCAGCTTAGATGGACTGGGCTACGAGCAGTACTTC
CDR3 protein: CASSLDGLGYEQYF

J gene: TRBJ2-1
D gene: -
V gene: TRBV28
clone size: -
CDR3 DNA: TGTGCCAGCAGTTCCCCCCTGCAGTACAATGAGCAGTTCTTC
CDR3 protein: CASSSPLQYNEQFF

J gene: TRBJ1-6
D gene: -
V gene: TRBV11-3
clone size: once
CDR3 DNA: TGTGCCAGCAGCCACAGGGATTATAATTCACCCCTCCACTTT
CDR3 protein: CASSHRDYNSPLHF

J gene: TRBJ2-7
D gene: -
V gene: TRBV27
clone size: -
CDR3 DNA: TGTGCCAGCAGTTTTGGGCCTGCCTCCTACGAGCAGTACTTC
CDR3 protein: CASSFGPASYEQYF

J gene: TRBJ2-7
D gene: TRBD1
V gene: TRBV11-3
clone size: -
CDR3 DNA: TGTGCCAGCAGCCTGACAGGGGGAAGTTACGAGCAGTACTTC
CDR3 protein: CASSLTGGSYEQYF

J gene: TRBJ2-5
D gene: -
V gene: TRBV7-3
clone size: once
CDR3 DNA: TGTGCCAGCAGCTTAACAGGGGCCCGGGGGGAGACCCAGTACTTC
CDR3 protein: CASSLTGARGETQYF